The clone carrying this T cell receptor (beta chain) showed up just a few times. Its antigen remains unknown. This sample is part of a study of cytomegalovirus exposure and HLA in healthy donors. General study results and limits: Several of the most significant clusters appeared linked to common viral pathogens, based on a later analysis.

In the PCR, 60 Vbeta and 13 Jbeta primers were used. The data were produced by immunoSEQ multiplex PCR, yet TCRdb's version contains in-frame clones alone and is incomplete. The profile shows over 150,000 clones, just under 80% of them singletons. V lost 1 base, J lost 6 bases, and 14 bases stayed unmatched. The germline gives CDR1 GTSNPN, CDR2 SVGIG (reference sequence). The CDR3 runs 18 residues. Sequencing was performed on PBMCs. This chain connects TRBV30 to TRBJ2-3; 12 bases are a match to TRBD2. This TCR was recovered from a woman between 50 and 59 years old in good health and CMV-seropositive. DNA for the CDR3: TGTGCCTGGAGTGCAAAGCCAGGGCTAGCGGGAGGGATGGATACGCAGTATTTT. As protein: CAWSAKPGLAGGMDTQYF.